The clone carrying this T cell receptor beta chain was observed a handful of times. Its antigen remains unidentified. The data stem from a study of OX40 agonist ivuxolimab in advanced cancers. In the study overall: Earlier anti-PD-1, anti-PD-L1 or anti-CTLA-4 therapy was permitted; about 38% had received some.

Study-level points and caveats: The authors also found low normalized T-cell clonal expansion in some nonresponders. In the expanded peripheral T cells, antigen specificity was never determined.

Sequenced by immunoSEQ multiplex PCR; TCRdb stores in-frame clones only, minus some. The sample contains some 90,000 clones, less than 95% of which appear only once. Exclusion applied to patients with autoimmune disease history or systemic immunosuppression. The V gene lost 4 bases and the J gene lost 4 bases, with 19 bases spanning the gap. Germline CDR1 reads SGHRS; CDR2 reads YFSETQ. The CDR3 sequence is 16 residues long. The J gene is TRBJ2-3, the V gene TRBV5-1; D perhaps matches TRBD2 (5 bases). The specimen was CD4+ or CD8+ T cells sorted from blood, collected in a trial of the OX40 agonist ivuxolimab. The TCR originated in an adult with an advanced solid tumor such as melanoma, head and neck, liver or kidney cancer. CDR3 protein: CASSAGRGIGSDTQYF. CDR3 coding DNA: TGCGCCAGCAGCGCCGGTAGAGGGATTGGCTCAGATACGCAGTATTTT.